The 10 T cell receptor beta chains in this list originate from one sample, sequenced in a study of cytotoxic CD8 clonotypes in ibrutinib-treated CLL. The repertoire was sequenced with immunoSEQ multiplex PCR; TCRdb's copy has only in-frame clones and lacks some. The sample contains just over 200,000 clones, approximately 79% of which appear only once. The input for sequencing was PBMCs, taken after 12 months of ibrutinib treatment. The receptor set was obtained from a human donor with chronic lymphocytic leukemia.

The chain is built from TRBV5-1 and TRBJ2-7, with 10 nucleotides matching TRBD2. This CDR3 is built from 15 residues. Germline trimming cut 4 bases from V and 0 bases from J; bases unmatched to any gene: 4. Per germline, CDR1 SGHRS and CDR2 YFSETQ. The CDR3 DNA sequence: TGCGCCAGCAGCCGTAGCGGGGGGAACTCCTACGAGCAGTACTTC. Encoded protein: CASSRSGGNSYEQYF.

The gene calls are TRBV6-1 and TRBJ1-4; D not certain. The V end was cut by 7 bases, the J end by 5 bases, with 8 bases between. Germline CDR1 reads MNHNS; CDR2 reads SASEGT. The CDR3 has 12 amino acids. For the CDR3, the DNA is TGTGCCAGCAAAGGATTCAATGAAAAACTGTTTTTT. It encodes CASKGFNEKLFF.

The CDR3 nucleotides read TGTGCCAGCAGCAAACTAGCGAACACCGGGGAGCTGTTTTTT. This translates into CASSKLANTGELFF. This chain connects TRBV11-1 to TRBJ2-2; the D gene is possibly TRBD2 (5 bases). CDR3 size: 14 residues. Germline loops: CDR1 SGHAT, CDR2 FQDESV (reference sequence). V lost 5 bases and J lost 0, with 7 bases in between.

The chain is built from TRBV6-1 and TRBJ1-4; a weak D match, TRBD1 (6 bases). V lost 2 bases, J lost 8 bases, and 21 bases lay in between. This CDR3 spans 17 amino acids. Germline-derived CDR1 and CDR2 are MNHNS and SASEGT. For the CDR3, the DNA is TGTGCCAGCAGTGAAATTGTTACTAGCAGGGGAGGGGAAAAACTGTTTTTT. Protein sequence: CASSEIVTSRGGEKLFF.

In its sample, this clone was seen once. The chain couples TRBV6-1 to TRBJ1-1; TRBD1 is a possible D gene (5 bases). V dropped 5 bases and J dropped 5 bases, with 18 bases sitting between them. CDR1 is MNHNS and CDR2 is SASEGT in the germline V gene. There are 15 residues in the CDR3. The DNA for the CDR3 is TGTGCCAGCAGTCTTGAGAGGGGCGTCCGGACTGAAGCTTTCTTT. The encoded protein is CASSLERGVRTEAFF.

V is TRBV5-1 and J is TRBJ2-1, with D possibly being TRBD1 or TRBD2 (6 bases each). The CDR3 consists of 13 residues. Germline CDR1 SGHRS, CDR2 YFSETQ. V was trimmed by 4 bases and J by 9 bases, leaving 14 bases between them. DNA of the CDR3: TGCGCCAGCAGCACGGGGGACAAGCGTGAGCAGTTCTTC. It is translated as CASSTGDKREQFF.

This rearrangement joins TRBV6-6 to TRBJ1-1, with D maybe TRBD1 (6 bases). Per germline, CDR1 MNHNY and CDR2 SVGAGI (reference sequence). The CDR3 has 14 amino acids. Between the trimmed V and J ends, which lost 6 bases and 7 bases, there was a span of 18 bases. The CDR3 bases are TGTGCCAGCAGCCCAAAGGGGGATCGGGGTGAAGCTTTCTTT. It is translated as CASSPKGDRGEAFF.

The chain carries TRBV5-1 and TRBJ1-4; D uncertain. This CDR3 is built from 14 residues. From germline, CDR1 is SGHRS and CDR2 YFSETQ. V was clipped by 4 bases and J by 7 bases, with 14 bases between them. The CDR3 DNA reads TGCGCCAGCAGCGAAGAGGCTCAGTCTGAAAAACTGTTTTTT. As protein: CASSEEAQSEKLFF.

This clone was detected a few times. The chain joins TRBV28 to TRBJ1-1; D call uncertain. The germline gives CDR1 MDHEN, CDR2 SYDVKM. Trimming shortened V by 6 bases and J by 2 bases, and 19 bases separated the two germline ends. CDR3 length: 16 amino acids. CDR3 in amino acids: CASSPGYSPANTEAFF. CDR3 sequence (DNA): TGTGCCAGCAGCCCCGGCTACAGCCCTGCCAACACTGAAGCTTTCTTT.

The chain couples TRBV5-1 to TRBJ2-5, with no clear D. Germline CDR1 reads SGHRS; CDR2 reads YFSETQ. V was cut by 1 base and J by 6 bases, with 7 bases left in between. The CDR3 length is 12 residues. CDR3 region: CASSLNGQTQYF. The CDR3 DNA follows: TGCGCCAGCAGCTTGAATGGGCAGACCCAGTACTTC.